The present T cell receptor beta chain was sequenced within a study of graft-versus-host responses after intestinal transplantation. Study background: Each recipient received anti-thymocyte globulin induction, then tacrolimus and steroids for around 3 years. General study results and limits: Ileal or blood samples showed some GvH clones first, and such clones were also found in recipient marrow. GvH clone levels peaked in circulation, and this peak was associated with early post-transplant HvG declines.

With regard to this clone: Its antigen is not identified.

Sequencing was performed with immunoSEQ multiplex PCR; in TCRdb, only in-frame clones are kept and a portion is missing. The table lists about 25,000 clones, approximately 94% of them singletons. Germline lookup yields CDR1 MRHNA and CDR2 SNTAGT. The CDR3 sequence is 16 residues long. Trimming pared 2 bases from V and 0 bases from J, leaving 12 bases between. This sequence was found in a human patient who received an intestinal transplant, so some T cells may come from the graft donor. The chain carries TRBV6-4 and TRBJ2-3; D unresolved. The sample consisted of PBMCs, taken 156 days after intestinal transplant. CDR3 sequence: CASSDHSSYSTDTQYF. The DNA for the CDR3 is TGTGCCAGCAGTGACCACTCCTCCTACAGCACAGATACGCAGTATTTT.